These T cell receptor beta chains were read from a single sample in a study of PD-1 blockade in classical Hodgkin lymphoma. The method was immunoSEQ multiplex PCR; TCRdb's version includes in-frame clones alone and lacks a portion of them. The table lists about 7,000 clones, roughly 79% of them singletons. Sequences were derived from CD4+ T cells from blood, sampled at baseline. The receptors were gathered from a human donor with classical Hodgkin lymphoma. The CDR3 runs from the conserved cysteine through the conserved F or W.

V gene	J gene	CDR3 protein
TRBV30	TRBJ1-1	CAWDRGLNTEAFF
TRBV5-6	TRBJ2-3	CASSGVGGRAEDTQYF
TRBV7-2	TRBJ1-6	CASSLGQVGSPLHF
TRBV7-2	TRBJ2-1	CASSFLSAAYNEQFF
TRBV28	TRBJ2-3	CASSSSSWVTDTQYF
TRBV5-1	TRBJ2-3	CASSGTSGTDTQYF
TRBV25-1	TRBJ1-2	CASSPPGLNYGYTF
TRBV28	TRBJ1-6	CASSYTGVGSYNSPLHF
TRBV5-4	TRBJ1-2	CASSTQGGDGYTF
TRBV5-1	TRBJ1-4	CASSGGQGGNEKLFF
TRBV5-1	TRBJ2-5	CASSLLTSGGALQETQYF
TRBV5-4	TRBJ2-1	CASSQIITSGYNEQFF
TRBV18	TRBJ1-5	CASSSDTGNQPQHF
TRBV7-2	TRBJ1-4	CASSLTNSGIVKLFF
TRBV6-5	TRBJ1-2	CASTRTQGNRYGYTF
TRBV19	TRBJ2-3	CASKVAVTDTQYF
TRBV19	TRBJ1-3	CASNPLGGGANTIYF
TRBV19	TRBJ1-4	CASSLGTNEKLFF
TRBV13	TRBJ2-5	CASSLGAGQYQETQYF
TRBV27	TRBJ2-3	CASSPGHTFNTQYF
TRBV4-1	TRBJ1-5	CASSLRPINQPQHF
TRBV6-6	TRBJ1-5	CASSPGTGSGGQHF
TRBV11-2	TRBJ2-7	CASSLATYEQYF
TRBV10-1	TRBJ2-1	CASSEGPSGPDNEQFF
TRBV27	TRBJ2-5	CASKSWQGGQETQYF
TRBV29-1	TRBJ2-7	CSVEAASHPEQYF
TRBV7-2	TRBJ2-1	CASSLPRTGNHEQFF
TRBV9	TRBJ2-2	CASSVLAGGITGELFF
TRBV9	TRBJ1-2	CASSVSQGNYGYTF
TRBV5-1	TRBJ2-3	CASSLAGGKDTQYF
TRBV29-1	TRBJ1-1	CSVSGTGGNTEAFF
TRBV6-5	TRBJ2-7	CASSYSPTKGYEQYF
TRBV7-2	TRBJ2-5	CASSLGIRRETQYF
TRBV15	TRBJ2-1	CATRMTGGDEQFF
TRBV10-3	TRBJ1-6	CAIKPGANNSPLHF
TRBV9	TRBJ2-5	CASSVAVAGRETQYF
TRBV7-2	TRBJ1-5	CASSLGRGIGEPQHF
TRBV19	TRBJ1-6	CASRQGQGYNSPLHF
TRBV2	TRBJ1-3	CASSAGGSGNTIYF
TRBV4-1	TRBJ1-2	CASSQPQRGRGGGYTF